The clone carrying this TCR beta chain came up a few times. Its specificity is not known. The authors ran a second PCR of about 6 to 11 cycles using a sample-barcoded 5' primer and a J-beta primer mix. Every cDNA molecule bore a tag from a template-switch adaptor containing 12 random nucleotides. Sequencing recovered at least 3 million CDR3-containing paired-end reads from each sample. MiXCR was run by TCRdb on the 5' RACE reads, yielding one entry per CDR3 protein. The table has 1.8 million or so distinct CDR3 sequences, around 42% seen once. Germline V gives CDR1 LGHNA, CDR2 YSLEER. The ends were cut back, 0 bases at V and 8 bases at J, with 10 bases in the middle. The length of the CDR3 is 13 residues. The data are from a study of blood T cells in healthy people across ages. Study results and caveats: With unsorted PBMCs, a conclusive comparison of naive versus antigen-experienced cells was not possible.

Extracted total RNA amounted to at least 6 micrograms for each sample. The sequenced sample consisted of blood. The chain combines TRBV4-3 with TRBJ1-2, with a possible D match to TRBD1 (6 bases). The TCR originated in a human donor in good health. DNA of the CDR3: TGCGCCAGCAGCCAAGAACGGGGGCAAGGCTACACCTTC. Amino acids: CASSQERGQGYTF.